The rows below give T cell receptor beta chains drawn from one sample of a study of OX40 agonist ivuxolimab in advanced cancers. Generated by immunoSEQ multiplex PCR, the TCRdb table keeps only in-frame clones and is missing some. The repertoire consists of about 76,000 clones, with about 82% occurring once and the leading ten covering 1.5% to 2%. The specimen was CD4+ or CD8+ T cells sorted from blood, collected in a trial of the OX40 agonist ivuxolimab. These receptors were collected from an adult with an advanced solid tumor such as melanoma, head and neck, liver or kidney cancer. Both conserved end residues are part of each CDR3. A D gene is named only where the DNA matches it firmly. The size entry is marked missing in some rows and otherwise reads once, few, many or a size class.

CASSIYGRASYNEQFF,TGTGCCAGTAGTATTTACGGGAGGGCCTCCTACAATGAGCAGTTCTTC,TRBJ2-1,TRBV19,-,TRBD2
CASSLSPGGLTGELFF,TGTGCCAGCAGCTTATCTCCGGGAGGACTCACCGGGGAGCTGTTTTTT,TRBJ2-2,TRBV7-7,-,TRBD2
CATNGGVSYEQYF,TGTGCCACGAACGGGGGGGTGTCCTACGAGCAGTACTTC,TRBJ2-7,TRBV5-4,-,TRBD2
CASSFGLQSSYEQYF,TGTGCCAGCAGTTTCGGACTGCAGAGCTCCTACGAGCAGTACTTC,TRBJ2-7,TRBV27,-,-
CASTYGNEQFF,TGTGCCAGCACCTACGGGAATGAGCAGTTCTTC,TRBJ2-1,TRBV6-6,-,-
CASSPNGQGGGYTF,TGTGCCAGCTCACCAAACGGGCAGGGCGGCGGCTACACCTTC,TRBJ1-2,TRBV18,-,-
CASSGGSGASYEQYF,TGTGCCAGCAGCGGGGGTTCTGGAGCCTCCTACGAGCAGTACTTC,TRBJ2-7,TRBV9,-,-
CASSRWGSNQPQHF,TGTGCCAGCAGTAGGTGGGGTAGCAATCAGCCCCAGCATTTT,TRBJ1-5,TRBV2,once,-
CASSQEGGGNEKLFF,TGCGCCAGCAGCCAAGAAGGGGGGGGTAATGAAAAACTGTTTTTT,TRBJ1-4,TRBV4-3,-,-
CASAGTSGGNTGELFF,TGCGCCAGCGCCGGGACTAGCGGGGGGAACACCGGGGAGCTGTTTTTT,TRBJ2-2,TRBV5-1,-,TRBD2
CAWSPGGGQETQYF,TGTGCCTGGAGTCCGGGCGGGGGGCAAGAGACCCAGTACTTC,TRBJ2-5,TRBV30,-,TRBD2
CASSEGQPQHF,TGTGCCAGCAGTGAGGGACAGCCCCAGCATTTT,TRBJ1-5,TRBV6-1,-,-
CASSLGGTGSNEQFF,TGTGCCAGCAGCTTAGGAGGGACAGGCTCTAATGAGCAGTTCTTC,TRBJ2-1,TRBV7-7,-,TRBD1
CANSESRSYNEQFF,TGTGCCAACTCGGAGAGTAGGTCCTACAATGAGCAGTTCTTC,TRBJ2-1,TRBV28,-,-
CASSARDTSYEQYF,TGTGCCAGCAGCGCCCGGGACACTTCCTACGAGCAGTACTTC,TRBJ2-7,TRBV9,-,-
CASSSTGQGNNGYTF,TGTGCCAGCAGTTCTACGGGACAGGGAAACAATGGCTACACCTTC,TRBJ1-2,TRBV7-9,-,TRBD1
CSASPNYGYTF,TGCAGTGCTTCCCCCAACTATGGCTACACCTTC,TRBJ1-2,TRBV20-1,-,-
CASSTGRNTEAFF,TGTGCCAGCAGCACAGGGCGGAACACTGAAGCTTTCTTT,TRBJ1-1,TRBV11-2,-,-
CASSSQGAGFEQYF,TGCGCCAGCAGCTCCCAGGGGGCCGGGTTCGAGCAGTACTTC,TRBJ2-7,TRBV5-1,-,TRBD1
CASSLGVREKLFF,TGTGCCAGCAGCTTAGGGGTTCGGGAAAAACTGTTTTTT,TRBJ1-4,TRBV7-2,few,-
CASSTTGGANQPQHF,TGTGCCAGTAGTACAACAGGGGGCGCAAATCAGCCCCAGCATTTT,TRBJ1-5,TRBV19,-,TRBD1
CASSEVALTGVAKNIQYF,TGTGCCAGCAGTGAAGTAGCCCTGACAGGGGTAGCCAAAAACATTCAGTACTTC,TRBJ2-4,TRBV6-1,once,TRBD1
CASSFTAGLNQPQHF,TGTGCCAGCAGCTTCACCGCGGGGCTCAATCAGCCCCAGCATTTT,TRBJ1-5,TRBV5-5,once,-
CASSESTTGGASEQYF,TGCGCCAGCAGTGAGTCGACGACAGGGGGCGCATCCGAGCAGTACTTC,TRBJ2-7,TRBV10-1,-,TRBD1
CASTPAVNTEAFF,TGCGCCAGCACCCCGGCCGTGAACACTGAAGCTTTCTTT,TRBJ1-1,TRBV5-1,-,-
CAWRRGGNPSTDTQYF,TGTGCCTGGAGGCGCGGGGGGAACCCGAGCACAGATACGCAGTATTTT,TRBJ2-3,TRBV30,-,TRBD2